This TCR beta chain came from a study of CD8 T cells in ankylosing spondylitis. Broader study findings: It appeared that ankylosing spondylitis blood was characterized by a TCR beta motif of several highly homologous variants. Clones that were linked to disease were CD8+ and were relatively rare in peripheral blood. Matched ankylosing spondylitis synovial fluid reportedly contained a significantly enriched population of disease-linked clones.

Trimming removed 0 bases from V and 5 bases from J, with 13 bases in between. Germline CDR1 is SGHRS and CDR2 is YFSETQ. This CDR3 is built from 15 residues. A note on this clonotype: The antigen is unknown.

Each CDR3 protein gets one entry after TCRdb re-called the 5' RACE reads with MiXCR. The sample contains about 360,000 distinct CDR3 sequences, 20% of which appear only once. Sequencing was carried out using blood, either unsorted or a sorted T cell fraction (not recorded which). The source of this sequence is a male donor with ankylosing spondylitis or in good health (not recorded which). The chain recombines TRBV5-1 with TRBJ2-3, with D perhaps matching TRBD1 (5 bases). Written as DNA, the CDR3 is TGCGCCAGCAGCTTGGAGACAGACTCGGGAGATACGCAGTATTTT. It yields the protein CASSLETDSGDTQYF. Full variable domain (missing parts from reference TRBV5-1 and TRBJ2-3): KAGVTQTPRYLIKTRGQQVTLSCSPISGHRSVSWYQQTPGQGLQFLFEYFSETQRNKGNFPGRFSGRQFSNSRSEMNVSTLELGDSALYLCASSLETDSGDTQYFGPGTRLTVL.